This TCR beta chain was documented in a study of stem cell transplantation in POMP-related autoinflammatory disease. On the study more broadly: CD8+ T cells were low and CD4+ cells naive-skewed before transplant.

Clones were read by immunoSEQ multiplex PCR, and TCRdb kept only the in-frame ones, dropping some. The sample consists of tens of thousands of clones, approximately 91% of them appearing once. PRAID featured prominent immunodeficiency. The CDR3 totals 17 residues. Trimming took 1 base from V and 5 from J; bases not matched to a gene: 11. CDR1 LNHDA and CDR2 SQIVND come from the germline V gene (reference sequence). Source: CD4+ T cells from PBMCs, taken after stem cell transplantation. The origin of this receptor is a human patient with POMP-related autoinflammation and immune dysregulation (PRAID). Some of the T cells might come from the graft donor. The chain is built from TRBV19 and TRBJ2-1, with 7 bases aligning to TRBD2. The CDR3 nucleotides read TGTGCCAGTAGTATAGCGGCGCGGGAGTGGTTGAACAATGAGCAGTTCTTC. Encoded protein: CASSIAAREWLNNEQFF.